This TCR beta chain was identified during a study of Ad26.COV2.S vaccination and SARS-CoV-2 variants. Overall study context: Donor was assigned to the Ad26.COV2.S arm of trial COV1001. In the study, Ad26.COV2.S was injected intramuscularly once, or twice 56 days apart. Study observations and caveats: Breadth of non-spike TCRs did not differ between vaccinees and placebo recipients.

The method was immunoSEQ multiplex PCR; TCRdb's version includes in-frame clones alone and lacks a portion of them. The top ten clones hold 1.5% of a sample with fewer than 900,000 clones, about 89% of them seen once. Germline V gene data show CDR1 as MNHEY and CDR2 as SMNVEV (reference sequence). V was cut by 7 bases and J by 5 bases, with 18 bases left in between. The CDR3 covers 15 residues. Treatment meaning: approximately 18 received Ad26.COV2.S at low or high dose, single or two shots; about five received placebo; per-sample allocation not given. Specimen acquisition occurred on day 63 following the initial vaccine or placebo injection. Boston hosted the donor, who was an adult aged 18-55 years. Of note for this clone: Its specificity is not known.

Here the sequenced sample was peripheral blood, taken in a trial of Ad26.COV2.S vaccine versus placebo. This clonotype originated in a person between 18 and 59 years old who received the Ad26.COV2.S COVID-19 vaccine or a placebo. The chain employs TRBV27 and TRBJ2-4; D may be TRBD1 (6 bases). CDR3 DNA sequence: TGTGCCAGCACCCCCTCGAGGACAGTCCAAAACATTCAGTACTTC. Its protein product is CASTPSRTVQNIQYF.